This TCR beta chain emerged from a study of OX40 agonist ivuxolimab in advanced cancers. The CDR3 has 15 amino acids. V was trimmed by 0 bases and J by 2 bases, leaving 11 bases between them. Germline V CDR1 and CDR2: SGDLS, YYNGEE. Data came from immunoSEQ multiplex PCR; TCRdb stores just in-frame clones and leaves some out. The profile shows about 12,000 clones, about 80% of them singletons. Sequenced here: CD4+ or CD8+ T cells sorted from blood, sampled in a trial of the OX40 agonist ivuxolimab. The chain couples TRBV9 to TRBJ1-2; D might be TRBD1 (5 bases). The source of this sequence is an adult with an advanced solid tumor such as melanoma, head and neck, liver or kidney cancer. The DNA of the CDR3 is TGTGCCAGCAGCGTAGATGCGGGGCCCAACTATGGCTACACCTTC. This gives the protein CASSVDAGPNYGYTF.